This T cell receptor beta chain stems from a study of blood T cell repertoires in COVID-19. At the level of the study: Collection of acute and convalescent COVID-19 samples took place in the United States, Italy and Spain. Nucleic acid was either cDNA or gDNA, and it came from T cells, B-cell-depleted T cells, or PBMCs.

This CDR3 region has 15 residues. Sequencing used immunoSEQ multiplex PCR; TCRdb keeps in-frame clones, though not all of them. The table shows about 45,000 clones, with 70% to 90% occurring only once. What was sequenced was peripheral blood. V is TRBV21-1 and J is TRBJ2-3; the DNA was not compared with TRBD2, the D call given in the table. TRBV21-1 is noted as a pseudogene. The source of this sequence is a woman aged 80 or over with acute or convalescent COVID-19. As DNA, the CDR3 is TGTGCCAGCAGGCGTTGGACTACCGGCACGCATACGCAGTATTTT. Residues: CASRRWTTGTHTQYF.